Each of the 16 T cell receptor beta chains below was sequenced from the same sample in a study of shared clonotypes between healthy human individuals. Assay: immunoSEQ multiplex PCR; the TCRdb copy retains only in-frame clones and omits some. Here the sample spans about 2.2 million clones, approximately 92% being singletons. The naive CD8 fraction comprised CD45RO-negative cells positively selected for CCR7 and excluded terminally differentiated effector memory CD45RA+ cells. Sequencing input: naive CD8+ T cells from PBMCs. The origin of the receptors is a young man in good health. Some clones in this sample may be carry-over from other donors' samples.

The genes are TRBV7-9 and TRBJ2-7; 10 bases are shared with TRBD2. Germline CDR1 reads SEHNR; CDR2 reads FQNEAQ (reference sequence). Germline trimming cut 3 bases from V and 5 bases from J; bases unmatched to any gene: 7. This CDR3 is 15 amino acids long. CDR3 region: CASSFTLAGKDEQYF. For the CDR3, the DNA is TGTGCCAGCAGCTTTACACTAGCGGGAAAAGACGAGCAGTACTTC. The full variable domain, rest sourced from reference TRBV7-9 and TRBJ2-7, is DTGVSQNPRHKITKRGQNVTFRCDPISEHNRLYWYRQTLGQGPEFLTYFQNEAQLEKSRLLSDRFSAERPKGSFSTLEIQRTEQGDSAMYLCASSFTLAGKDEQYFGPGTRLTVT.

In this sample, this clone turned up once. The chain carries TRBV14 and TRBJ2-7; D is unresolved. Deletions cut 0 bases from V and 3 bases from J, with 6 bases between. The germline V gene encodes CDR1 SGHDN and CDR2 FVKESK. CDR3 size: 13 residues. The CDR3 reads CASSQEGYYEQYF. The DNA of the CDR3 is TGTGCCAGCAGCCAAGAGGGGTACTACGAGCAGTACTTC.

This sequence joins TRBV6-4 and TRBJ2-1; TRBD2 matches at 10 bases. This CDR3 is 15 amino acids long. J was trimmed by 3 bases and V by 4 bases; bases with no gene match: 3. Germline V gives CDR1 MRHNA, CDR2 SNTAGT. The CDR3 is CASSVAGGGYNEQFF. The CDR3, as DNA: TGTGCCAGCAGTGTAGCGGGAGGAGGCTACAATGAGCAGTTCTTC.

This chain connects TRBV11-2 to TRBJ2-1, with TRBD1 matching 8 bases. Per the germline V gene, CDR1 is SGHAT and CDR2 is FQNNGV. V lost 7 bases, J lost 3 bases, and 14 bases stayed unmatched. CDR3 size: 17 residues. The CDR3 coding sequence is TGTGCCAGCACCATTAATATCAGGGGGCTGAGCTACAATGAGCAGTTCTTC. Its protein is CASTINIRGLSYNEQFF.

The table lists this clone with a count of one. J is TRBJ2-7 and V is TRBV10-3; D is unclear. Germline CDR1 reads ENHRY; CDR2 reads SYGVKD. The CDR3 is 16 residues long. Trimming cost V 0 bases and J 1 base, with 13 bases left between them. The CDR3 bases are TGTGCCATCAGTGAGTCTAGAGGTCGGCAGTCCTACGAGCAGTACTTC. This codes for CAISESRGRQSYEQYF.

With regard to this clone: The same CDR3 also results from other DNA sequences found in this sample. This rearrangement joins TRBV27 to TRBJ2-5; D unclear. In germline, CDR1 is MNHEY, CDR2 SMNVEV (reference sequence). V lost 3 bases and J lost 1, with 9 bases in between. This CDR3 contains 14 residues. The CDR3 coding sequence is TGTGCCAGCAGTTTTAGGCAGTCCCAAGAGACCCAGTACTTC. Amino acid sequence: CASSFRQSQETQYF.

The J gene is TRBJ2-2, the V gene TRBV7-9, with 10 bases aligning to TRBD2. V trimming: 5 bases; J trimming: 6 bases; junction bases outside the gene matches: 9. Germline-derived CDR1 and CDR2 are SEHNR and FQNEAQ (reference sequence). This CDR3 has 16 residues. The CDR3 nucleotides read TGTGCCAGCAGCCATCTAGCGGGAGCCCTAGCCGGGGAGCTGTTTTTT. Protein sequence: CASSHLAGALAGELFF. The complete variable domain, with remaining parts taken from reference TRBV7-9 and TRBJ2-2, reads DTGVSQNPRHKITKRGQNVTFRCDPISEHNRLYWYRQTLGQGPEFLTYFQNEAQLEKSRLLSDRFSAERPKGSFSTLEIQRTEQGDSAMYLCASSHLAGALAGELFFGEGSRLTVL.

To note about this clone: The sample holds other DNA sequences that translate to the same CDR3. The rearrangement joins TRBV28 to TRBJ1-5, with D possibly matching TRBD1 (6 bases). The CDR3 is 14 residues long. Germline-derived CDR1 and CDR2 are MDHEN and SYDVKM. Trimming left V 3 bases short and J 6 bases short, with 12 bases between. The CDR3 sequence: CASSLRGSGQPQHF. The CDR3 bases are TGTGCCAGCAGTTTGAGGGGGTCGGGTCAGCCCCAGCATTTT.

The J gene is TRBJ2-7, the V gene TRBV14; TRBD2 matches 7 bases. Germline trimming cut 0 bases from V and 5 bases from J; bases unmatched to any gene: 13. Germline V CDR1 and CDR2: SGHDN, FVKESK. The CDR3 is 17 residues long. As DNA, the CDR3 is TGTGCCAGCAGCCAAGAAGGGGTCTGGACTAGGACCGACGAGCAGTACTTC. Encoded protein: CASSQEGVWTRTDEQYF. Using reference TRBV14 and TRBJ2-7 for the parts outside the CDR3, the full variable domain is EAGVTQFPSHSVIEKGQTVTLRCDPISGHDNLYWYRRVMGKEIKFLLHFVKESKQDESGMPNNRFLAERTGGTYSTLKVQPAELEDSGVYFCASSQEGVWTRTDEQYFGPGTRLTVT.

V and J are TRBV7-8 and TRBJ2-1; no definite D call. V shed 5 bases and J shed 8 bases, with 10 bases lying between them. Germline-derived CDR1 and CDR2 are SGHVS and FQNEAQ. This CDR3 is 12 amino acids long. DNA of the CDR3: TGTGCCAGCAGCAACACCATCGATGAGCAGTTCTTC. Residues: CASSNTIDEQFF.

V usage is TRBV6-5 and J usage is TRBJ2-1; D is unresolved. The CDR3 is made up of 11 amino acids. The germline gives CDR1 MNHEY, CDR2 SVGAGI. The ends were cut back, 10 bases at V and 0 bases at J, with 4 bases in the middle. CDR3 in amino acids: CATGSYNEQFF. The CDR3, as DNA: TGTGCCACGGGCTCCTACAATGAGCAGTTCTTC.

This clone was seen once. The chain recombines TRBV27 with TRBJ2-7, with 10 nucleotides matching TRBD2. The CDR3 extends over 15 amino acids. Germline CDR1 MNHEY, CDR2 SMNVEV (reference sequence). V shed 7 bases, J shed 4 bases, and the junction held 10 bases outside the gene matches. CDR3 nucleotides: TGTGCCAGCACCCCCGGGGCTAGCGGGAGTTACGAGCAGTACTTC. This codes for CASTPGASGSYEQYF.

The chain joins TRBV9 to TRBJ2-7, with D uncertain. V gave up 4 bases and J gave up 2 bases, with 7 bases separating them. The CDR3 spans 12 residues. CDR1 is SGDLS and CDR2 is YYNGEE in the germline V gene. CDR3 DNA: TGTGCCAGCAGCCCCGACACCTACGAGCAGTACTTC. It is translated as CASSPDTYEQYF.

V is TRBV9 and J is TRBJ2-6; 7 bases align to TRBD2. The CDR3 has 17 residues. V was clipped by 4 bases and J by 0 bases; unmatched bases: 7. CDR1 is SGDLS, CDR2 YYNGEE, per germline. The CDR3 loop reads CASSPRGESSGANVLTF. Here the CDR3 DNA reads TGTGCCAGCAGCCCACGGGGGGAGAGCTCTGGGGCCAACGTCCTGACTTTC.

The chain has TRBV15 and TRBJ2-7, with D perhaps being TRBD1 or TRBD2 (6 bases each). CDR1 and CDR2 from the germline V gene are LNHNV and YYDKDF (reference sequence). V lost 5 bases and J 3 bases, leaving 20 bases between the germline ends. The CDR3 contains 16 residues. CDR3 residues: CATSPALRGGLYEQYF. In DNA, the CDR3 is TGTGCCACCAGCCCCGCTCTCAGGGGAGGCCTCTACGAGCAGTACTTC.

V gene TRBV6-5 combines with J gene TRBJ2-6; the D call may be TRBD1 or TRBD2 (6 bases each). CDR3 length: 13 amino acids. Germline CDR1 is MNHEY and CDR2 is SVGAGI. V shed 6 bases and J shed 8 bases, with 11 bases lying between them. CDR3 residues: CASSWGASNVLTF. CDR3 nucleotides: TGTGCCAGCAGCTGGGGGGCCTCCAACGTCCTGACTTTC.